This is a list of T cell receptor beta chains from one sample in a study of blood T cell repertoires in COVID-19. The assay was immunoSEQ multiplex PCR, and TCRdb's table has in-frame clones only and misses some. Of 330,000 or so clones in the sample, about nine tenths were seen once. The specimen was peripheral blood. These TCRs come from a woman aged 55-75 years with COVID-19, enrolled during active disease. CDR3s include the opening cysteine and the closing phenylalanine or tryptophan. The D gene is left open where the match is weak. Not every row has a clone size; where given, it reads once, few, many or a size class.

d_call j_call clone_size v_call cdr3_nt cdr3_aa
TRBD1 TRBJ2-3 . TRBV23-1 TGCGCCAGCAGTGAAAGGACAGGCGGTGCAGATACGCAGTATTTT CASSERTGGADTQYF
TRBD1 TRBJ1-3 once TRBV7-2 TGTGCCAGCAGCTTAGGACAGGGGAGAAACACCATATATTTT CASSLGQGRNTIYF
TRBD1 TRBJ1-5 once TRBV19 TGTGCCAGTAGTCCTAGGACAGGGGGCGGCAATCAGCCCCAGCATTTT CASSPRTGGGNQPQHF
. TRBJ2-2 . TRBV11-3 TGTGCCAGCAGCTTAGTTTTGGGGGCTGGCACCGGGGAGCTGTTTTTT CASSLVLGAGTGELFF
TRBD1 TRBJ1-2 . TRBV7-3 TGTGCCAGCAGCTTAGGACAGGGGCTGAACTATGGCTACACCTTC CASSLGQGLNYGYTF
. TRBJ1-1 . TRBV14 TGTGCCAGCAGCTCCCAGGTGGTCACTGAAGCTTTCTTT CASSSQVVTEAFF
. TRBJ2-7 . TRBV9 TGTGCCAGCAGCGTAGTCCACAGCTCCTACGAGCAGTACTTC CASSVVHSSYEQYF
TRBD1 TRBJ1-2 . TRBV6-5 TGTGCCAGCAGCCGACAGGGGTATGGCTACACCTTC CASSRQGYGYTF
TRBD1 TRBJ1-2 once TRBV18 TGTGCCAGCTCAGAGGACAGGGCCTCTAACTATGGCTACACCTTC CASSEDRASNYGYTF
TRBD1 TRBJ1-1 . TRBV7-9 TGTGCCAGCAGCCCGAGGACAGGGGGAACTGAAGCTTTCTTT CASSPRTGGTEAFF
. TRBJ2-3 . TRBV21-1 TGTGCCAGCAGCAAAACAGAAAGCACAGATACGCAGTATTTT CASSKTESTDTQYF
TRBD1 TRBJ1-2 . TRBV19 TGTGCCAGCGGGCAGGGGGCTAGAGGGGTCTATGGCTACACCTTC CASGQGARGVYGYTF
TRBD1 TRBJ1-1 . TRBV2 TGTGCCAGCAGTTGGCAGGGACAGGGAATCGCTGAAGCTTTCTTT CASSWQGQGIAEAFF
. TRBJ2-1 . TRBV19 TGTGCCTCCGGACTCAAAACCTACAATGAGCAGTTCTTC CASGLKTYNEQFF
. TRBJ1-4 . TRBV5-5 TGTGCCAGCAGCTTGGGAGGCAGGGAAGGAAAACTGTTTTTT CASSLGGREGKLFF
TRBD2 TRBJ2-1 . TRBV2 TGTGCCAGCAGCAGTGATCTGTTATGGGCTAGCGGGGCTAATGAGCAGTTCTTC CASSSDLLWASGANEQFF
TRBD2 TRBJ2-3 . TRBV24-1 TGTGCCACCAGTGACCCGACCCAGCGGGGGGGTAGCACAGATACGCAGTATTTT CATSDPTQRGGSTDTQYF
. TRBJ1-5 . TRBV19 TGTGCCAGTAGAATATCAACGGGAGTTGATCAGCCCCAGCATTTT CASRISTGVDQPQHF
TRBD1 TRBJ1-1 . TRBV29-1 TGCAGCGTTGGAAAGATCCAGGGGGAAGACACTGAAGCTTTCTTT CSVGKIQGEDTEAFF
. TRBJ2-7 . TRBV10-2 TGCGCCAGCAGGGACAGTGCCTACGAGCAGTACTTC CASRDSAYEQYF